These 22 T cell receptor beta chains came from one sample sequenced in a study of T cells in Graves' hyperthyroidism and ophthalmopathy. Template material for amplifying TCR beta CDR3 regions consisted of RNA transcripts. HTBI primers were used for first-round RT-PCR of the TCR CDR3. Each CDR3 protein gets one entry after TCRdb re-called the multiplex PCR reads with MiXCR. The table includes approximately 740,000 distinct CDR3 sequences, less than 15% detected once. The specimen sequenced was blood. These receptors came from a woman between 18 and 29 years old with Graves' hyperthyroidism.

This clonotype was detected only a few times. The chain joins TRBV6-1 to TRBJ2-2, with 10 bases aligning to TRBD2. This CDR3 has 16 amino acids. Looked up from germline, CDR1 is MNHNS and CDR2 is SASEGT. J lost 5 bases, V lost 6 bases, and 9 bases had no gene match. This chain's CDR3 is CASSNLGLAATGELFF. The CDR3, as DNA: TGTGCCAGCAGCAATTTAGGACTAGCGGCGACCGGGGAGCTGTTTTTT.

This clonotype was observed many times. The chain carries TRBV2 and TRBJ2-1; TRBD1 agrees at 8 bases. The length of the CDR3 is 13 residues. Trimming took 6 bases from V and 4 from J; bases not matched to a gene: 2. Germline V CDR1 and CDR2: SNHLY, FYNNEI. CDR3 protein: CASSGQGYNEQFF. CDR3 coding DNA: TGTGCCAGCAGCGGACAGGGATACAATGAGCAGTTCTTC.

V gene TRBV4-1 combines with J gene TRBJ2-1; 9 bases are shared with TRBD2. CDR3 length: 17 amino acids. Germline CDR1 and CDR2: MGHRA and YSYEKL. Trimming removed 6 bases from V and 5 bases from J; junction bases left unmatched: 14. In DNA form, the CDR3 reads TGCGCCAGCAGATCACCCCAGGGTAGCGGGAGAAACAATGAGCAGTTCTTC. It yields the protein CASRSPQGSGRNNEQFF.

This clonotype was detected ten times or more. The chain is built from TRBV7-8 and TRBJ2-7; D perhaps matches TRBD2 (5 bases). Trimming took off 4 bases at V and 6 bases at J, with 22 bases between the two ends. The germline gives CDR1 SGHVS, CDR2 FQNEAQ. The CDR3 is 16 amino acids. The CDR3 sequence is CASSSPGFKGAREQYF. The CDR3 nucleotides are TGTGCCAGCAGCTCGCCGGGGTTTAAAGGAGCACGCGAGCAGTACTTC.

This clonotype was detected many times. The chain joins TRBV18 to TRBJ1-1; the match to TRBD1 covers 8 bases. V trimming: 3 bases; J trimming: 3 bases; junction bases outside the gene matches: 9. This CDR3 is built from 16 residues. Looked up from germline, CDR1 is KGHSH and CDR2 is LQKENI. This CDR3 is CASSPMIQGADTEAFF. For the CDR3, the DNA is TGTGCCAGCTCACCGATGATCCAGGGGGCCGACACTGAAGCTTTCTTT. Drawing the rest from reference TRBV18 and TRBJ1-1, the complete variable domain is NAGVMQNPRHLVRRRGQEARLRCSPMKGHSHVYWYRQLPEEGLKFMVYLQKENIIDESGMPKERFSAEFPKEGPSILRIQQVVRGDSAAYFCASSPMIQGADTEAFFGQGTRLTVV.

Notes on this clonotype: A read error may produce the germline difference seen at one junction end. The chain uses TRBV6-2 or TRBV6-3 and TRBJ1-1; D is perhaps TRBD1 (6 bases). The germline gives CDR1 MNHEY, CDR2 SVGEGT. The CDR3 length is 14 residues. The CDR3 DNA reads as TGTGCCAGCGGTTATCAGGGGATGAACACTGAAGCTTTCTTT. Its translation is CASGYQGMNTEAFF.

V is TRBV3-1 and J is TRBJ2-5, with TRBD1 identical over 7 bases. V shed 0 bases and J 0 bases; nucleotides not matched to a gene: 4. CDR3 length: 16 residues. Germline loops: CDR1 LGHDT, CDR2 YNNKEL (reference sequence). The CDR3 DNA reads TGTGCCAGCAGCCAAGAGCGGACAGGCCACCAAGAGACCCAGTACTTC. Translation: CASSQERTGHQETQYF.

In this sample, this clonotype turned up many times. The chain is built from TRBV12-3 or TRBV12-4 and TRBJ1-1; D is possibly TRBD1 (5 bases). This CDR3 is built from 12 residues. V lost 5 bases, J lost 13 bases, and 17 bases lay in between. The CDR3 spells CASSRDGVTGFF. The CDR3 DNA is TGTGCCAGCAGTCGGGACGGAGTCACGGGTTTCTTT.

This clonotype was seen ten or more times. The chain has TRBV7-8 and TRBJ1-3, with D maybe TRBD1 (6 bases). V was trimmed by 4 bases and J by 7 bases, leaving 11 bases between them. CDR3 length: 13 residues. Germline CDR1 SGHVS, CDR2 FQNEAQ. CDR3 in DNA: TGTGCCAGCAGCTCTGAGACAGGCAACACCATATATTTT. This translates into CASSSETGNTIYF.

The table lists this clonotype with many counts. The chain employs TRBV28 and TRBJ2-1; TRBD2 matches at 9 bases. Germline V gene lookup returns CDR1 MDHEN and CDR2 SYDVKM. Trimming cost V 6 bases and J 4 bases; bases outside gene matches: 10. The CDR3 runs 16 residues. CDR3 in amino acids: CASSRIAGAAYNEQFF. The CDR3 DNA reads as TGTGCCAGCAGCCGAATAGCGGGGGCGGCATACAATGAGCAGTTCTTC.

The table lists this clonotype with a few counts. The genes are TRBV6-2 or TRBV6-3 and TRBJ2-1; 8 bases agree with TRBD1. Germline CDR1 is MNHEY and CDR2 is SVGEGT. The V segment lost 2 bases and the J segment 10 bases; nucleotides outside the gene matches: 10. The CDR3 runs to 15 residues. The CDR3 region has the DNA TGTGCCAGCAGTTACGCTACAGGGGGAGTAGGGGAGCAGTTCTTC. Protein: CASSYATGGVGEQFF.

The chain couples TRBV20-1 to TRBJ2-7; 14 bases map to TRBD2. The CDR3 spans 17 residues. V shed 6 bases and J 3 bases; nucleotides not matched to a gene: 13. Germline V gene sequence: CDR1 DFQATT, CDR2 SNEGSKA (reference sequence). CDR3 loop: CSATGTAGTSGSYEQYF. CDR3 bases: TGCAGTGCGACCGGGACAGCCGGGACTAGCGGGAGCTACGAGCAGTACTTC.

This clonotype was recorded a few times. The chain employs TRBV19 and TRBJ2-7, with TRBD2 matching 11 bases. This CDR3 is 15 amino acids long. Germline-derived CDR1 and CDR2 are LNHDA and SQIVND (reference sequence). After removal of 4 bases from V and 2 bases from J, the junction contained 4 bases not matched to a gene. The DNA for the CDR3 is TGTGCCAGTAGTACCGGGACTAGCGGAACCTACGAGCAGTACTTC. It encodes CASSTGTSGTYEQYF.

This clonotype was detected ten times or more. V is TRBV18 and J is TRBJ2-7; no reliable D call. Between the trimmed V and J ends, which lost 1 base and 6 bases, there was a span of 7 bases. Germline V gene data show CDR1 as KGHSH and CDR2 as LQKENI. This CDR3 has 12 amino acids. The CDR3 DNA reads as TGTGCCAGCTCACCACAGGACCGCGAGCAGTACTTC. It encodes CASSPQDREQYF.

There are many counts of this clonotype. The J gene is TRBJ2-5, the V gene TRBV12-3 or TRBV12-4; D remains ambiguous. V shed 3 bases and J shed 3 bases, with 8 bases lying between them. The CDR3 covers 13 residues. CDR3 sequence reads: CASSFGRKETQYF. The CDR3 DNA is TGTGCCAGCAGTTTTGGAAGGAAAGAGACCCAGTACTTC.

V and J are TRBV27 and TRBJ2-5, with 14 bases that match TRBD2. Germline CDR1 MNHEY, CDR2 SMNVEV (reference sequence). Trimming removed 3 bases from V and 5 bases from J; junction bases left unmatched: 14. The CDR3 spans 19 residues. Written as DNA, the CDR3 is TGTGCCAGCAGTTTCAGCAGAAGGGGGACTAGCGGGAGAAGGGAGACCCAGTACTTC. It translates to CASSFSRRGTSGRRETQYF.

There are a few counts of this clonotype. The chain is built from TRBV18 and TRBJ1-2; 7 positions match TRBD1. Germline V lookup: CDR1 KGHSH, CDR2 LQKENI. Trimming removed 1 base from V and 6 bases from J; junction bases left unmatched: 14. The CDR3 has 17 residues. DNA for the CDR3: TGTGCCAGCTCACCACTCACAGGGGTCTTCCCGGAGGATGGCTACACCTTC. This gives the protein CASSPLTGVFPEDGYTF.

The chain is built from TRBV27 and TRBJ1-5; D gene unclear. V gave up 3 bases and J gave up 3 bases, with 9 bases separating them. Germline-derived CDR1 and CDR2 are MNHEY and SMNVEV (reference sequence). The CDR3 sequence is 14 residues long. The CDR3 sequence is CASSFAHPNQPQHF. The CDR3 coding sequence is TGTGCCAGCAGTTTTGCTCACCCCAATCAGCCCCAGCATTTT.

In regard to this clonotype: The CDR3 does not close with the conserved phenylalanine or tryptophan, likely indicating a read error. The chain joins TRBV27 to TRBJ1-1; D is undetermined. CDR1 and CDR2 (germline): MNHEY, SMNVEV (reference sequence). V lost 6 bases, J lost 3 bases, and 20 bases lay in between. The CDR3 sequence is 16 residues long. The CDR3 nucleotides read TGTGCCAGCAGCCTAGTAGTGGGCAGAGTGGACACTGAAGCTTTCCTT. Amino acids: CASSLVVGRVDTEAFL.

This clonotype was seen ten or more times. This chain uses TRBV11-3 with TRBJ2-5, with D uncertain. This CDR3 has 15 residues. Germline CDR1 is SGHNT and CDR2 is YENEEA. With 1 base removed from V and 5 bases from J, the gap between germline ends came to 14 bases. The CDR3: CASSLGRTTPETQYF. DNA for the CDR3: TGTGCCAGCAGCTTAGGAAGGACGACCCCCGAGACCCAGTACTTC.

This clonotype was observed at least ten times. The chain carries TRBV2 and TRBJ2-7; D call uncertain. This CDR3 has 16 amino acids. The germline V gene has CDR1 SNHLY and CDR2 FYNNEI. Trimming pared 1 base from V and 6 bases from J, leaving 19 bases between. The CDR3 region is CASSEERLQETFEQYF. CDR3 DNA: TGTGCCAGCAGTGAAGAACGGCTGCAGGAAACGTTCGAGCAGTACTTC.

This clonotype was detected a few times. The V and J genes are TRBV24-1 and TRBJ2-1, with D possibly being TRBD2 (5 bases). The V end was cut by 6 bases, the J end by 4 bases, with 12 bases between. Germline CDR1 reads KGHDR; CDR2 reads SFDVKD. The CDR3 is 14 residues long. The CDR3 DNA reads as TGTGCCACCAGTTCTGTGGGAGAGTACAATGAGCAGTTCTTC. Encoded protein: CATSSVGEYNEQFF.